Below are 4 T cell receptor beta chains sequenced from a single sample in a study of blood T cell repertoires in COVID-19. Repertoires were generated with immunoSEQ multiplex PCR, while TCRdb's copy carries only in-frame clones and drops some. Found here are around 450,000 clones, less than 95% of them singletons; the top ten hold 0.6%. The sequencing input was PBMCs or T cells enriched from blood (not recorded which). The receptors were sampled from a man aged 18 to 29 who had recovered from COVID-19.

This chain joins TRBV5-1 and TRBJ1-2; weak D call: TRBD1 (6 bases). Germline V gives CDR1 SGHRS, CDR2 YFSETQ. This CDR3 comprises 12 residues. With 0 bases removed from V and 9 bases from J, the gap between germline ends came to 9 bases. CDR3 loop: CASSLDRERYTF. As DNA, the CDR3 is TGCGCCAGCAGCTTGGACAGGGAACGCTACACCTTC.

The chain links TRBV3-1 (or the pseudogene TRBV3-2) to TRBJ2-6, with D possibly matching TRBD1 (6 bases). Trimming pared 1 base from V and 2 bases from J, leaving 9 bases between. Germline-derived CDR1 and CDR2 are LGHDT and YNNKEL (reference sequence). The CDR3 is 16 residues long. CDR3 DNA sequence: TGTGCCAGCAGCCAAGTCCCAGGGGCTGGGGCCAACGTCCTGACTTTC. As protein: CASSQVPGAGANVLTF.

The chain links TRBV4-1 to TRBJ2-3; 14 positions match TRBD2. This CDR3 is 18 amino acids long. CDR1 and CDR2 (germline): MGHRA, YSYEKL. Trimming at V came to 4 bases and at J to 0 bases, leaving 6 bases not matched to a gene. CDR3 in amino acids: CASSPGLAGVISTDTQYF. CDR3 DNA sequence: TGCGCCAGCAGCCCGGGACTAGCGGGAGTCATAAGCACAGATACGCAGTATTTT.

The chain uses TRBV28 and TRBJ2-7, with 8 bases that match TRBD1. V lost 11 bases, J lost 2 bases, and 8 bases stayed unmatched. CDR3 size: 13 residues. Germline lookup yields CDR1 MDHEN and CDR2 SYDVKM. CDR3 in DNA: TGTGCCTCGGCGGGACAGGTACCCTACGAGCAGTACTTC. Translating it yields CASAGQVPYEQYF.